These 18 T cell receptor beta chains originate from one sample sequenced in a study of shared clonotypes between healthy human individuals. CD8 cells classed as naive were CD45RO-negative and positively selected for CCR7, excluding terminally differentiated effector memory CD45RA+ cells. Some clones are missing from TCRdb's copy, which holds only in-frame ones; the method was immunoSEQ multiplex PCR. The sample contains 630,000 or so clones, 95% to 98% of which appear only once. Sequencing was carried out using naive CD8+ T cells sorted from blood. The source of these receptors is a man younger than 40 in good health.

This sequence joins TRBV7-9 and TRBJ2-1, with D uncertain. From germline, CDR1 is SEHNR and CDR2 FQNEAQ (reference sequence). There are 12 residues in the CDR3. Trimming cost V 2 bases and J 2 bases, with 1 base left between them. The DNA of the CDR3 is TGTGCCAGCAGCTTACCCTACAATGAGCAGTTCTTC. Its protein is CASSLPYNEQFF.

Note on this clone: Other DNA sequences within the sample encode an identical CDR3. This rearrangement joins TRBV27 to TRBJ2-7; 9 bases agree with TRBD1. The V segment lost 2 bases and the J segment 2 bases; nucleotides outside the gene matches: 4. This CDR3 region has 15 residues. In germline, CDR1 is MNHEY, CDR2 SMNVEV (reference sequence). CDR3 DNA: TGTGCCAGCAGTTTAACCGGGACAGGGACCTACGAGCAGTACTTC. This encodes CASSLTGTGTYEQYF.

The J gene is TRBJ2-1, the V gene TRBV7-8; D gene unclear. CDR1 and CDR2 (germline): SGHVS, FQNEAQ. The V end was cut by 1 base, the J end by 6 bases, with 10 bases between. The CDR3 spans 14 residues. In DNA form, the CDR3 reads TGTGCCAGCAGCTTAGGGATTAGGCCCAATGAGCAGTTCTTC. Residues: CASSLGIRPNEQFF.

The genes are TRBV13 and TRBJ2-3; 8 nucleotides match TRBD1. In germline, CDR1 is PRHDT, CDR2 FYEKMQ (reference sequence). The V segment lost 3 bases and the J segment 4 bases; nucleotides outside the gene matches: 3. This CDR3 is built from 14 residues. CDR3 amino acids: CASSFGQGSDTQYF. CDR3 nucleotide sequence: TGTGCCAGCAGCTTCGGACAGGGCTCAGATACGCAGTATTTT.

This chain links TRBV10-2 with TRBJ2-7, with 12 bases aligning to TRBD2. V was pared by 5 bases and J by 5 bases, with 4 bases of the junction left unmatched. CDR3 size: 14 residues. Germline values: CDR1 WSHSY, CDR2 SAAADI. CDR3 nucleotide sequence: TGCGCCAGCAGTTCTAGCGGGAGGGCCCACGAGCAGTACTTC. This translates into CASSSSGRAHEQYF.

V usage is TRBV4-1 and J usage is TRBJ1-1, with unresolved D. Germline loops: CDR1 MGHRA, CDR2 YSYEKL. The V gene lost 2 bases and the J gene lost 0 bases, with 16 bases spanning the gap. This CDR3 is 17 amino acids long. The CDR3 is CASSQYHVGYVNTEAFF. CDR3 nucleotides: TGCGCCAGCAGCCAATATCACGTGGGGTATGTGAACACTGAAGCTTTCTTT.

The J gene is TRBJ1-1, the V gene TRBV29-1; the D is unclear. This CDR3 is 13 amino acids long. With 6 bases removed from V and 0 bases from J, the gap between germline ends came to 11 bases. CDR1 is SQVTM, CDR2 ANQGSEA, per germline. For the CDR3, the DNA is TGCAGCGTCCTACTCTATGTGAACACTGAAGCTTTCTTT. It translates to CSVLLYVNTEAFF. The variable domain in full, with the rest retrieved from reference TRBV29-1 and TRBJ1-1, is SAVISQKPSRDICQRGTSLTIQCQVDSQVTMMFWYRQQPGQSLTLIATANQGSEATYESGFVIDKFPISRPNLTFSTLTVSNMSPEDSSIYLCSVLLYVNTEAFFGQGTRLTVV.

V usage is TRBV29-1 and J usage is TRBJ2-7; D is perhaps TRBD1 (6 bases). The V gene's germline CDR1 is SQVTM and CDR2 ANQGSEA. This CDR3 has 12 residues. V was shortened by 6 bases and J by 2 bases, with 11 bases between the two germline ends. CDR3 nucleotides: TGCAGCGTCAGGGGACAACCCTACGAGCAGTACTTC. This gives the protein CSVRGQPYEQYF.

This clone was seen just once. The chain uses TRBV27 and TRBJ2-7, with a tentative D call TRBD2 (5 bases). The germline gives CDR1 MNHEY, CDR2 SMNVEV (reference sequence). The CDR3 has 15 amino acids. V lost 2 bases to trimming and J lost 5 bases, with 16 bases between them. The CDR3 region is CASSLDVQRVDEQYF. For the CDR3, the DNA is TGTGCCAGCAGTTTAGATGTTCAGAGGGTTGACGAGCAGTACTTC.

This chain links TRBV2 with TRBJ1-2; D unresolved. V lost 3 bases and J 0 bases, leaving 5 bases between the germline ends. This CDR3 contains 13 residues. The germline V gene has CDR1 SNHLY and CDR2 FYNNEI. The CDR3 nucleotides read TGTGCCAGCAGTGACACGGCTAACTATGGCTACACCTTC. It yields the protein CASSDTANYGYTF.

This clone was observed a few times. This chain links TRBV6-5 with TRBJ1-5; D possibly corresponds to TRBD1 (5 bases). The CDR3 covers 15 residues. CDR1 and CDR2 (germline): MNHEY, SVGAGI. V was trimmed by 5 bases and J by 0 bases, leaving 11 bases between them. CDR3 sequence (DNA): TGTGCCAGCAGTCAGGACACCTATAGCAATCAGCCCCAGCATTTT. Amino acids: CASSQDTYSNQPQHF.

The chain carries TRBV5-6 and TRBJ2-2, with 10 nucleotides matching TRBD1. The germline gives CDR1 SGHDT, CDR2 YYEEEE. The CDR3 runs 17 residues. V lost 2 bases, J lost 2 bases, and 6 bases stayed unmatched. The CDR3 bases are TGTGCCAGCAGCTTTCCGGGACAGGGGATCAACACCGGGGAGCTGTTTTTT. This encodes CASSFPGQGINTGELFF.

The rearrangement uses TRBV5-1 and TRBJ2-2, with 9 nucleotides matching TRBD1. Trimming at V came to 4 bases and at J to 2 bases, leaving 3 bases not matched to a gene. Germline V gene sequence: CDR1 SGHRS, CDR2 YFSETQ. The CDR3 extends over 15 amino acids. CDR3 loop: CASSATGGNTGELFF. In nucleotides, the CDR3 is TGCGCCAGCAGCGCGACAGGGGGAAACACCGGGGAGCTGTTTTTT.

Concerning this clone: Other DNA sequences in the same sample also yield this CDR3. The V gene is TRBV7-9, the J gene TRBJ2-7, with no clear D. Germline V gives CDR1 SEHNR, CDR2 FQNEAQ (reference sequence). V lost 5 bases and J 2 bases, leaving 7 bases between the germline ends. The CDR3 is 12 amino acids. CDR3 in DNA: TGTGCCAGCAGCCCAAGTCCCTACGAGCAGTACTTC. It is translated as CASSPSPYEQYF.

The chain combines TRBV27 with TRBJ2-7, with D unresolved. CDR3 length: 13 residues. The germline V and J ends were trimmed by 8 bases and 2 bases, with 13 bases remaining between them. Per germline, CDR1 MNHEY and CDR2 SMNVEV (reference sequence). Here the CDR3 DNA reads TGTGCCAGCGGATTTAAGGCTGCCTACGAGCAGTACTTC. As protein: CASGFKAAYEQYF.

This rearrangement joins TRBV5-4 to TRBJ2-7; D is undetermined. The CDR3 loop spans 12 amino acids. CDR1 and CDR2 (germline): SGHNT, YYREEE (reference sequence). V lost 2 bases and J lost 3, with 6 bases in between. CDR3 residues: CASSFSGYEQYF. The CDR3 region has the DNA TGTGCCAGCAGCTTTAGTGGCTACGAGCAGTACTTC.

This chain connects TRBV11-2 to TRBJ2-1; D is perhaps TRBD1 or TRBD2 (5 bases each). V was pared by 1 base and J by 4 bases, with 14 bases between. CDR1 SGHAT and CDR2 FQNNGV come from the germline V gene. This CDR3 has 16 amino acids. CDR3 amino acids: CASSLGELGPYNEQFF. As DNA, the CDR3 is TGTGCCAGCAGCTTAGGAGAATTGGGACCGTACAATGAGCAGTTCTTC.

This sequence joins TRBV7-8 and TRBJ2-6; D remains ambiguous. V lost 4 bases to trimming and J lost 2 bases, with 15 bases between them. This CDR3 has 17 residues. CDR1 is SGHVS, CDR2 FQNEAQ, per germline. CDR3 in amino acids: CASSSITVSAGANVLTF. The CDR3 bases are TGTGCCAGCAGCTCTATAACCGTTTCTGCTGGGGCCAACGTCCTGACTTTC.